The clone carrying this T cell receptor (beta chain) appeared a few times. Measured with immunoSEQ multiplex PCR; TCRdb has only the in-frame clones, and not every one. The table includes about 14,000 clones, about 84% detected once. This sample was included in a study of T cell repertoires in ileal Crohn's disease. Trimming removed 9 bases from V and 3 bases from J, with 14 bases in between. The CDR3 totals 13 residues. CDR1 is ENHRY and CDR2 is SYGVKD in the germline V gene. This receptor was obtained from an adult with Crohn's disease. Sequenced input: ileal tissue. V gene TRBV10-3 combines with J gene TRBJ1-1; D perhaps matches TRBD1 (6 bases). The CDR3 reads CAIGGGTDTEAFF. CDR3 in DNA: TGTGCCATAGGGGGGGGGACGGACACTGAAGCTTTCTTT.